Below, 25 T cell receptor beta chains from the same sample are listed, as sequenced in a study of beta chain features in type 1 diabetes. Study-wide results and limits: Moderate yet significant TCRB CDR3 shortening was seen in Type 1 diabetes patients in all four CD4+ subsets.

Their cognate antigens are unknown. The entirety of the isolated RNA underwent reverse transcription, so expressed TCRB transcripts were sequenced. The assay was immunoSEQ multiplex PCR, and TCRdb's table has in-frame clones only and misses some. The sample carries 600,000 to 700,000 clones, roughly an eighth recorded once. The specimen sequenced was naive CD4+ T cells from blood. These receptors were obtained from a man between 18 and 35 years old with type 1 diabetes.

This clone was picked up a small number of times. The chain carries TRBV29-1 and TRBJ1-1, with D possibly TRBD1 on 5 matching bases. V lost 4 bases and J 5 bases, leaving 8 bases between the germline ends. Germline assignment: CDR1 SQVTM and CDR2 ANQGSEA. The CDR3 loop spans 11 amino acids. The CDR3 region has the DNA TGCAGCGTTGGGGACGGGACTGAAGCTTTCTTT. Translation gives CSVGDGTEAFF.

The chain combines TRBV5-6 with TRBJ2-5; the D gene is possibly TRBD1 (5 bases). Per the germline V gene, CDR1 is SGHDT and CDR2 is YYEEEE. Trimming took off 4 bases at V and 6 bases at J, with 19 bases between the two ends. The length of the CDR3 is 15 residues. The CDR3 DNA follows: TGTGCCAGCAGCCCCCAGGGATTCGATCAGCAGACCCAGTACTTC. Translated, it gives CASSPQGFDQQTQYF.

This sequence joins TRBV7-8 and TRBJ2-2; D unresolved. The germline V and J ends were trimmed by 7 bases and 2 bases, with 8 bases remaining between them. The germline CDR1 and CDR2 sequences are SGHVS and FQNEAQ. The CDR3 has 13 amino acids. The CDR3 loop is CASKSGNTGELFF. As DNA, the CDR3 is TGTGCCAGCAAGTCAGGCAACACCGGGGAGCTGTTTTTT.

The chain employs TRBV18 and TRBJ2-3; D is ambiguous. V was pared by 4 bases and J by 0 bases, with 11 bases between. Germline CDR1 is KGHSH and CDR2 is LQKENI. CDR3 length: 15 amino acids. CDR3 bases: TGTGCCAGCTCACATACAGAAGAGAGCACAGATACGCAGTATTTT. This translates into CASSHTEESTDTQYF. Full variable domain (missing parts from reference TRBV18 and TRBJ2-3): NAGVMQNPRHLVRRRGQEARLRCSPMKGHSHVYWYRQLPEEGLKFMVYLQKENIIDESGMPKERFSAEFPKEGPSILRIQQVVRGDSAAYFCASSHTEESTDTQYFGPGTRLTVL.

CDR3 nucleotide sequence: TGCAGCGTTGAGGTGGGACAAGGACGCGAGCAGTACTTC. Translation gives CSVEVGQGREQYF. V and J are TRBV29-1 and TRBJ2-7, with D perhaps matching TRBD1 (6 bases). Germline CDR1 and CDR2: SQVTM and ANQGSEA. This CDR3 is 13 amino acids long. V was clipped by 3 bases and J by 6 bases, with 15 bases between them.

The chain joins TRBV27 to TRBJ2-5, with 11 bases fitting TRBD2. The CDR3 runs 17 residues. Germline V gene data show CDR1 as MNHEY and CDR2 as SMNVEV (reference sequence). Unmatched junction bases numbered 8, after V lost 4 bases and J lost 1 base. As DNA, the CDR3 is TGTGCCAGCAGTTCCCCGCTAGCGGGGGGCCTCCAAGAGACCCAGTACTTC. This codes for CASSSPLAGGLQETQYF.

This clone occurred a few times. The V and J genes are TRBV28 and TRBJ1-1; D remains unclear. Germline assignment: CDR1 MDHEN and CDR2 SYDVKM. The CDR3 totals 11 residues. V lost 8 bases and J 1 base, leaving 5 bases between the germline ends. For the CDR3, the DNA is TGTGCCAGCGCAAGGAACACTGAAGCTTTCTTT. It translates to CASARNTEAFF.

The chain uses TRBV6-5 and TRBJ2-1; D might be TRBD1 (6 bases). The V gene's germline CDR1 is MNHEY and CDR2 SVGAGI. The CDR3 is 12 amino acids. Trimming stripped 2 bases from V and 10 bases from J, with 9 bases between. Written as DNA, the CDR3 is TGTGCCAGCAGTTACGGGACATCAGAGCAGTTCTTC. It specifies CASSYGTSEQFF.

The chain uses TRBV14 and TRBJ2-2; D remains ambiguous. The CDR3 is 14 residues long. Looked up from germline, CDR1 is SGHDN and CDR2 is FVKESK. With 1 base removed from V and 4 bases from J, the gap between germline ends came to 7 bases. The CDR3 bases are TGTGCCAGCAGCCAAGGCATTCGCACCGGGGAGCTGTTTTTT. Its translation is CASSQGIRTGELFF.

This clone has a handful of counts. The rearrangement uses TRBV7-9 and TRBJ2-7; perhaps TRBD2 as D (5 bases). The CDR3 has 13 amino acids. Trimming removed 2 bases at V and 2 bases at J, with 7 bases between. The germline CDR1 and CDR2 sequences are SEHNR and FQNEAQ (reference sequence). CDR3 in amino acids: CASSLRGTYEQYF. The CDR3 nucleotides are TGTGCCAGCAGCTTACGGGGAACCTACGAGCAGTACTTC.

This rearrangement joins TRBV11-2 to TRBJ2-7; D is possibly TRBD2 (5 bases). V shed 5 bases and J shed 6 bases, with 11 bases lying between them. Germline V lookup: CDR1 SGHAT, CDR2 FQNNGV. The CDR3 has 12 amino acids. DNA of the CDR3: TGTGCCAGCAGCCCGCTAGCTGTCGAGCAGTACTTC. Protein sequence: CASSPLAVEQYF.

The chain employs TRBV4-1 and TRBJ1-6, with D tentatively TRBD1 (6 bases). This CDR3 contains 17 residues. V dropped 0 bases and J dropped 4 bases, with 13 bases sitting between them. Germline CDR1 MGHRA, CDR2 YSYEKL. CDR3 amino acids: CASSQEGGGLYNSPLHF. The CDR3 DNA reads as TGCGCCAGCAGCCAAGAGGGTGGGGGGCTATATAATTCACCCCTCCACTTT.

The V gene is TRBV7-3, the J gene TRBJ2-1; D is uncertain. The V end was cut by 5 bases, the J end by 2 bases, with 13 bases between. This CDR3 has 15 residues. Per germline, CDR1 SGHTA and CDR2 FQGTGA. DNA of the CDR3: TGTGCCAGCAGCGCAAGTGGAGTTACCTACAATGAGCAGTTCTTC. This translates into CASSASGVTYNEQFF.

V is TRBV28 and J is TRBJ1-5; weak D call: TRBD1 (5 bases). This CDR3 contains 15 residues. The germline V and J ends were trimmed by 8 bases and 4 bases, with 18 bases remaining between them. The germline CDR1 and CDR2 sequences are MDHEN and SYDVKM. The CDR3 is CASGDRPNANQPQHF. Written as DNA, the CDR3 is TGTGCCAGCGGGGACCGACCGAATGCTAATCAGCCCCAGCATTTT.

This rearrangement joins TRBV27 to TRBJ1-4; tentative D call: TRBD1 (6 bases). The CDR3 runs 15 residues. Looked up from germline, CDR1 is MNHEY and CDR2 is SMNVEV (reference sequence). V lost 3 bases, J lost 6 bases, and 14 bases lay in between. CDR3 protein: CASSFQGPGDEKLFF. CDR3 in DNA: TGTGCCAGCAGTTTTCAGGGGCCCGGGGATGAAAAACTGTTTTTT.

The chain combines TRBV7-2 with TRBJ2-6, with 7 bases identical to TRBD1. Germline CDR1 SGHTA, CDR2 FQGNSA. J gave up 3 bases and V 11 bases, and 13 bases lay outside the gene matches. The CDR3 sequence is 16 residues long. CDR3 sequence: CARRRQGVGGANVLTF. The CDR3 region has the DNA TGTGCCCGAAGGCGGCAGGGGGTTGGTGGGGCCAACGTCCTGACTTTC.

This clone was recorded a few times. The gene calls are TRBV5-4 and TRBJ2-3; D not resolved. This CDR3 has 13 amino acids. V lost 4 bases and J 6 bases, leaving 12 bases between the germline ends. Germline V CDR1 and CDR2: SGHNT, YYREEE (reference sequence). CDR3 in amino acids: CASSLAPVDTQYF. In nucleotides, the CDR3 is TGTGCCAGCAGCCTTGCCCCCGTTGATACGCAGTATTTT.

This clone was counted only a few times. The chain uses TRBV7-3 and TRBJ2-1, with D unclear. From germline, CDR1 is SGHTA and CDR2 FQGTGA. The CDR3 loop spans 12 amino acids. V was trimmed by 4 bases and J by 5 bases, leaving 6 bases between them. The CDR3 region is CASSSVHNEQFF. CDR3 nucleotide sequence: TGTGCCAGCAGCTCCGTCCACAATGAGCAGTTCTTC.

The chain employs TRBV7-9 and TRBJ2-1, with 7 bases matching TRBD2. Germline V gives CDR1 SEHNR, CDR2 FQNEAQ (reference sequence). The ends lost 4 bases at V and 9 bases at J; junction bases unmatched: 0. The CDR3 is made up of 11 amino acids. The DNA for the CDR3 is TGTGCCAGCAGCTCGGGGGGTGAGCAGTTCTTC. This encodes CASSSGGEQFF.

In this sample, this clone turned up a few times. This rearrangement joins TRBV30 to TRBJ1-1, with D perhaps matching TRBD1 (5 bases). This CDR3 contains 14 residues. The V end lost 7 bases, the J end lost 4 bases, and 19 bases lay between the germline ends. Germline lookup yields CDR1 GTSNPN and CDR2 SVGIG (reference sequence). The CDR3 nucleotides read TGTGCCTCACGGGACCCTCGGCCCAGCACTGAAGCTTTCTTT. It specifies CASRDPRPSTEAFF.

This clone was observed a handful of times. The rearrangement joins TRBV4-1 to TRBJ2-5; 8 positions agree with TRBD2. There are 17 residues in the CDR3. Trimming took 2 bases from V and 5 from J; bases not matched to a gene: 13. Germline values: CDR1 MGHRA, CDR2 YSYEKL. CDR3 bases: TGCGCCAGCAGCCAAAGATTCGGGACTAGAGGGGCGGAGACCCAGTACTTC. This sequence encodes CASSQRFGTRGAETQYF.

On this clone itself: Just one base apart from a much larger clone, this may be a read error. The same CDR3 can be traced to other DNA sequences in this sample. This chain links TRBV11-2 with TRBJ2-3, with unresolved D. Germline V CDR1 and CDR2: SGHAT, FQNNGV. This CDR3 is 11 amino acids long. The V end was cut by 5 bases, the J end by 3 bases, with 3 bases between. The CDR3: CASSLTDTQYF. The CDR3, as DNA: TGTGCCAGCAGCCTAACAGATACGCAGTATTTT. Full variable domain (outside the CDR3, taken from reference TRBV11-2 and TRBJ2-3): EAGVAQSPRYKIIEKRQSVAFWCNPISGHATLYWYQQILGQGPKLLIQFQNNGVVDDSQLPKDRFSAERLKGVDSTLKIQPAKLEDSAVYLCASSLTDTQYFGPGTRLTVL.

The genes are TRBV7-6 and TRBJ1-2; TRBD1 aligns across 9 bases. The CDR3 covers 17 residues. The ends lost 1 base at V and 2 bases at J; junction bases unmatched: 8. Per the germline V gene, CDR1 is SGHVS and CDR2 is FNYEAQ. The CDR3 coding sequence is TGTGCCAGCAGCTTAGGCCGACCCGGACAGGGGAACTATGGCTACACCTTC. This encodes CASSLGRPGQGNYGYTF. The complete variable domain, with remaining parts taken from reference TRBV7-6 and TRBJ1-2, reads GAGVSQSPRYKVTKRGQDVALRCDPISGHVSLYWYRQALGQGPEFLTYFNYEAQQDKSGLPNDRFSAERPEGSISTLTIQRTEQRDSAMYRCASSLGRPGQGNYGYTFGSGTRLTVV.

The gene calls are TRBV29-1 and TRBJ1-2; 7 nucleotides agree with TRBD1. The length of the CDR3 is 14 residues. CDR1 is SQVTM, CDR2 ANQGSEA, per germline. The ends lost 4 bases at V and 3 bases at J; junction bases unmatched: 8. The CDR3: CSVGSTGTDYGYTF. The CDR3 DNA reads as TGCAGCGTTGGGTCTACCGGGACAGACTATGGCTACACCTTC.

This clone came up a few times. The chain is built from TRBV10-3 and TRBJ1-5; 7 bases fit TRBD1. CDR3 length: 14 residues. Germline V lookup: CDR1 ENHRY, CDR2 SYGVKD. V was clipped by 2 bases and J by 6 bases; unmatched bases: 4. The CDR3 reads CAISEITGAQPQHF. DNA of the CDR3: TGTGCCATCAGTGAGATTACAGGGGCTCAGCCCCAGCATTTT.